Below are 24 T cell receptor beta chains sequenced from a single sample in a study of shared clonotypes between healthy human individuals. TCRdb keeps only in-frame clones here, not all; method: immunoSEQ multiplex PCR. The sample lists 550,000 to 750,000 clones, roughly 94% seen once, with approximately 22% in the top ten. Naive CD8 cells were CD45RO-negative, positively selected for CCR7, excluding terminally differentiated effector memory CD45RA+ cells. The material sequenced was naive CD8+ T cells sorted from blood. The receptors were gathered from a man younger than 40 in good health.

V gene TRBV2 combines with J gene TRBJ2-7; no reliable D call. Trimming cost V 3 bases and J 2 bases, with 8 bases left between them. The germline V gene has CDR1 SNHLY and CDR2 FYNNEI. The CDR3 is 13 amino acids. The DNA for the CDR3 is TGTGCCAGCAGTGAGTGGGGTACCTACGAGCAGTACTTC. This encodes CASSEWGTYEQYF.

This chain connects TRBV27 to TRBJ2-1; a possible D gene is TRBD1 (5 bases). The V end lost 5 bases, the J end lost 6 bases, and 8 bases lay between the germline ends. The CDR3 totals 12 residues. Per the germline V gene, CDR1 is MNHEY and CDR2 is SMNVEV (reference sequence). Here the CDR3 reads CASSRRGNEQFF. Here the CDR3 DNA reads TGTGCCAGCAGTCGTAGGGGCAATGAGCAGTTCTTC.

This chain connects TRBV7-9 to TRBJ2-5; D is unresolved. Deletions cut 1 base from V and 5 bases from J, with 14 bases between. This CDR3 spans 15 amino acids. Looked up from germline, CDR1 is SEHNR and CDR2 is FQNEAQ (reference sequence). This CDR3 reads CASSLVSALRETQYF. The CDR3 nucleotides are TGTGCCAGCAGCTTAGTGTCAGCCTTAAGGGAGACCCAGTACTTC.

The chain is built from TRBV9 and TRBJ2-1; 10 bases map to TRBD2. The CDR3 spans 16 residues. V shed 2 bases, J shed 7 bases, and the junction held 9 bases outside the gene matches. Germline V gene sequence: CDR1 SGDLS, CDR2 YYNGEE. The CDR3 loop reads CASSVRPGLARNEQFF. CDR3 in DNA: TGTGCCAGCAGCGTGCGACCGGGACTAGCGAGGAATGAGCAGTTCTTC.

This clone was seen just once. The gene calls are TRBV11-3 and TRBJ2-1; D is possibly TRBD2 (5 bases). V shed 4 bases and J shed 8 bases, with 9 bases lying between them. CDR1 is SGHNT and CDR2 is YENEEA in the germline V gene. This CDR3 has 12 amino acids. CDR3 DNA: TGTGCCAGCAGCTCCGGGATAGATGAGCAGTTCTTC. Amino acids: CASSSGIDEQFF.

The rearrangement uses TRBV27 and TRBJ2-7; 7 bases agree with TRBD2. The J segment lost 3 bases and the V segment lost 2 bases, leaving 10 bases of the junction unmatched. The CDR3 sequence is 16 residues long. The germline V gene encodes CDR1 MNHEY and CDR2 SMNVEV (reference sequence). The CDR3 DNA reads TGTGCCAGCAGTTTAAGTTCGAGCGGGACCCTCTACGAGCAGTACTTC. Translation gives CASSLSSSGTLYEQYF.

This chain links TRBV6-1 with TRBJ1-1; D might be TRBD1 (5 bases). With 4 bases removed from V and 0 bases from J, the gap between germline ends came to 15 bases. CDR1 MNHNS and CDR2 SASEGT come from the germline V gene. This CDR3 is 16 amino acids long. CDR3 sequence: CASSVFKGRMNTEAFF. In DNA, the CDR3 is TGTGCCAGCAGTGTGTTTAAGGGACGGATGAACACTGAAGCTTTCTTT.

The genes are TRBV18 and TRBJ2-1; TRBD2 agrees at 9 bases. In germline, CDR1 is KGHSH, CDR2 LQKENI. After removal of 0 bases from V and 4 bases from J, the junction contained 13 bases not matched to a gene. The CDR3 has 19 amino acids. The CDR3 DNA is TGTGCCAGCTCACCACCCAGGGGAGTAGCGGGAGCTTTATACAATGAGCAGTTCTTC. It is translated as CASSPPRGVAGALYNEQFF.

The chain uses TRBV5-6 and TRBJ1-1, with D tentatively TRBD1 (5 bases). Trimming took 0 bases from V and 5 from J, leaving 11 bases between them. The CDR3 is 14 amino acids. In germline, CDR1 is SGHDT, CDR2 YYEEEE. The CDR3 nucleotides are TGTGCCAGCAGCTTGGCGGGGGATAGGACTGAAGCTTTCTTT. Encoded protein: CASSLAGDRTEAFF.

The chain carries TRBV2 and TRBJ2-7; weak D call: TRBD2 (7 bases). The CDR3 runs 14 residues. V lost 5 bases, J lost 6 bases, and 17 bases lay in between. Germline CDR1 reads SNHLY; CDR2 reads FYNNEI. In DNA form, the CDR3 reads TGTGCCAGCAGTCTAGGGGGGGAGGTCATCGAGCAGTACTTC. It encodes CASSLGGEVIEQYF.

CDR3 residues: CASSLEASGFSSYEQYF. The CDR3 DNA follows: TGTGCCAGCAGCTTAGAGGCTAGCGGTTTTAGCTCCTACGAGCAGTACTTC. The chain combines TRBV7-6 with TRBJ2-7; 7 bases are a match to TRBD2. Germline lookup yields CDR1 SGHVS and CDR2 FNYEAQ. V shed 1 base and J 0 bases; nucleotides not matched to a gene: 9. The CDR3 is made up of 17 amino acids.

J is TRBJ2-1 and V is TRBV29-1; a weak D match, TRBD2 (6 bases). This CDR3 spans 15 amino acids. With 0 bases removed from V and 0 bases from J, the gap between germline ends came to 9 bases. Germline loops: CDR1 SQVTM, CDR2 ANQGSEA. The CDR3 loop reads CSVEDTSISYNEQFF. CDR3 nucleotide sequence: TGCAGCGTTGAAGATACTAGCATCTCCTACAATGAGCAGTTCTTC.

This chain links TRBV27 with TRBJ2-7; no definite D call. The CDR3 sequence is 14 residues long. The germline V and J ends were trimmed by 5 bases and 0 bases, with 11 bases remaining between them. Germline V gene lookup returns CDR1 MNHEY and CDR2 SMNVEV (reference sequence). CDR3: CASSQDGSSYEQYF. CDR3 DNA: TGTGCCAGCAGTCAGGACGGTTCCTCCTACGAGCAGTACTTC.

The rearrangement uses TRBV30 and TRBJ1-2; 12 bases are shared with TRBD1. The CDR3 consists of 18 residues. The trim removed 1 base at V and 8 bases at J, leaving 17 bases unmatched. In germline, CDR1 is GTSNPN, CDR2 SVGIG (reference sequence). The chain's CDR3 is CAWSATSARDRGLGGYTF. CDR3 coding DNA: TGTGCCTGGAGTGCTACCTCAGCCAGGGACAGGGGGCTGGGGGGCTACACCTTC. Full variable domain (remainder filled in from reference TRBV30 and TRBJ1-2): SQTIHQWPATLVQPVGSPLSLECTVEGTSNPNLYWYRQAAGRGLQLLFYSVGIGQISSEVPQNLSASRPQDRQFILSSKKLLLSDSGFYLCAWSATSARDRGLGGYTFGSGTRLTVV.

In DNA, the CDR3 is TGCGCCAGCAGTGCTAGTAGCGGGGGCTCGAACACCGGGGAGCTGTTTTTT. The encoded protein is CASSASSGGSNTGELFF. The chain recombines TRBV5-1 with TRBJ2-2; 9 bases align to TRBD2. The CDR3 spans 17 residues. The V gene end was trimmed by 5 bases and the J gene end by 0 bases; junction bases not matched to a gene: 8. Germline assignment: CDR1 SGHRS and CDR2 YFSETQ.

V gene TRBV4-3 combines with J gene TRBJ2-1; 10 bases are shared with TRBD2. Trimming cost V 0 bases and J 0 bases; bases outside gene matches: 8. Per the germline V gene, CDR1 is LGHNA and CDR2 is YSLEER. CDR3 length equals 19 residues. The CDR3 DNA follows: TGCGCCAGCAGCCAAGATCTGCTGACTAGCGGGCCCTCCTACAATGAGCAGTTCTTC. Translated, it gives CASSQDLLTSGPSYNEQFF.

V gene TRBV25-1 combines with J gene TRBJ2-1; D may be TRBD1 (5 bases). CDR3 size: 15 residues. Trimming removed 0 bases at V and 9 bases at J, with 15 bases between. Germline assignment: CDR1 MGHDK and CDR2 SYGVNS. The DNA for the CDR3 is TGTGCCAGCAGTGAATATAACGCAGGGTCGGGTGAGCAGTTCTTC. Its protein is CASSEYNAGSGEQFF.

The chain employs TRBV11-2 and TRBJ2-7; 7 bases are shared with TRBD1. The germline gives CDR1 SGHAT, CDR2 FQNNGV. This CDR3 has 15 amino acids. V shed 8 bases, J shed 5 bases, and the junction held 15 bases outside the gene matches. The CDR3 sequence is CASRVGKIGQDEQYF. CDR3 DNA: TGTGCCAGCCGCGTCGGAAAAATTGGACAGGACGAGCAGTACTTC.

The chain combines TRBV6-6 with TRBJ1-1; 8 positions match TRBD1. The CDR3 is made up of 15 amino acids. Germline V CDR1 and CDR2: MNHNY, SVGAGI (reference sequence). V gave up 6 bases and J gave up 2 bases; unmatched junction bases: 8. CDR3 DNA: TGTGCCAGCAGCCCCCAGACAGGGGAAAACACTGAAGCTTTCTTT. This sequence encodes CASSPQTGENTEAFF.

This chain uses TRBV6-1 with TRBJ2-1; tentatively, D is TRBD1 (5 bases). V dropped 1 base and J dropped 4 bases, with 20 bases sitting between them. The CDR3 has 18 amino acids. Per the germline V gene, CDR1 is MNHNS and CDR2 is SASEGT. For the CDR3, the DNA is TGTGCCAGCAGTGAAGAGCCCCAGGTGACAGACCATTACAATGAGCAGTTCTTC. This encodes CASSEEPQVTDHYNEQFF.

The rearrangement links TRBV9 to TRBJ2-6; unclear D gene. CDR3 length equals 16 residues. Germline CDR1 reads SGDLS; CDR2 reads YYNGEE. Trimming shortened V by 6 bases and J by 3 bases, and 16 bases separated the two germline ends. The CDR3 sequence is CASTQRPAYGANVLTF. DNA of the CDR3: TGTGCCAGCACCCAACGTCCGGCCTATGGGGCCAACGTCCTGACTTTC.

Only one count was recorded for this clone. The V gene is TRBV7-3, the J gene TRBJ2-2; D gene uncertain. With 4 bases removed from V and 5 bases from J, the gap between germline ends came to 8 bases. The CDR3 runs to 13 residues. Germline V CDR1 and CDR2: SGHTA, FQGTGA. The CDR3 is CASSSGWTGELFF. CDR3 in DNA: TGTGCCAGCAGCTCCGGGTGGACCGGGGAGCTGTTTTTT.

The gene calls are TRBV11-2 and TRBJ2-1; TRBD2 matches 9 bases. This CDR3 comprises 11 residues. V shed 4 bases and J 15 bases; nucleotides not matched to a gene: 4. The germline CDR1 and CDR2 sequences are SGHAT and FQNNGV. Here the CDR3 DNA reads TGTGCCAGCAGCTCTTGGGGACTAGCGTTCTTC. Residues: CASSSWGLAFF.

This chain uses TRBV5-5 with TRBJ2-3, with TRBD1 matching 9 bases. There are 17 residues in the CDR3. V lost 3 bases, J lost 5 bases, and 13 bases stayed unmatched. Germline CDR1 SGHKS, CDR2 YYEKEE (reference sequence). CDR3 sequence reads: CASSSLGQGTMLDTQYF. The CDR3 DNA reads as TGTGCCAGCAGCTCCCTCGGACAGGGGACTATGCTAGATACGCAGTATTTT.